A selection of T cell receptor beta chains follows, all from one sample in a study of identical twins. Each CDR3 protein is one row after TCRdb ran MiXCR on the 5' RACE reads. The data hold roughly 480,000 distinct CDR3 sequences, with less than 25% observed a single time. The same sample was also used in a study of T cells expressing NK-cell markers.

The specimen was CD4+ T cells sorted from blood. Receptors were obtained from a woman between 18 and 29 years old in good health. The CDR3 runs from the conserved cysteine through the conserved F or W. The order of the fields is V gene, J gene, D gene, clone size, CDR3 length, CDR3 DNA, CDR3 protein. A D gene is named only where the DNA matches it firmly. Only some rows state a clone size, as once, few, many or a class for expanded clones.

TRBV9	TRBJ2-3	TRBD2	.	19	TGTGCCAGCAGCTTGAGGGGTGCGGGAGGAGCTTTTCTGGCAGATACGCAGTATTTT	CASSLRGAGGAFLADTQYF
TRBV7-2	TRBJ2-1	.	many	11	TGTGCCAGCAGCTTAATCGATGAGCAGTTCTTC	CASSLIDEQFF
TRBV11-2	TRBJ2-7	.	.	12	TGTGCCAGCAGCCCCCACTATTACGAGCAGTACTTC	CASSPHYYEQYF
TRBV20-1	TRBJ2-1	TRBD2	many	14	TGCAGTGCTAGGAGGGTGGGAGGGTACGGTGAGCAGTTCTTC	CSARRVGGYGEQFF
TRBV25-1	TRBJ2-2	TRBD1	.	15	TGTGCCAGCAGTGGGAGACAGGGGTCGGGCGGGGAGCTGTTTTTT	CASSGRQGSGGELFF
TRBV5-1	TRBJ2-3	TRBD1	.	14	TGCGCCAGCAGTAACAGGGGCGATCAAGATACGCAGTATTTT	CASSNRGDQDTQYF
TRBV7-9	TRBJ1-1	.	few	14	TGTGCCAGCAGCCGCGGGGGGCAGAACACTGAAGCTTTCTTT	CASSRGGQNTEAFF
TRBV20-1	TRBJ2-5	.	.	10	TGCAGTGCTAACCTAGCGACCCAGTACTTC	CSANLATQYF
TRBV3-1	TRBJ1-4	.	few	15	TGTGCCAGCAGCCCCGAGGTGACTACAAATGAAAAACTGTTTTTT	CASSPEVTTNEKLFF
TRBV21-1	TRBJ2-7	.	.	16	TGTGCCAGCAGCGCACACCGGGACAGGGGGCTCTACGAGCAGTACTTC	CASSAHRDRGLYEQYF
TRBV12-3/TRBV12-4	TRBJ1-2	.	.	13	TGTGCCAGCAGTCTCGACAGGATCTATGGCTACACCTTC	CASSLDRIYGYTF
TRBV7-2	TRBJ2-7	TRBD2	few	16	TGTGCCAGCAGCTTTAAAACTAGCGGGAGGCTCAACGAGCAGTACTTC	CASSFKTSGRLNEQYF
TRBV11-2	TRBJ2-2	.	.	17	TGTGCCAGCAGGTACAGGGAAACGATTTTGAACACCGGGGAGCTGTTTTTT	CASRYRETILNTGELFF
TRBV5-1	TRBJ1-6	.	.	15	TGCGCCAGCAGCTTCGAGGGGGGAAAGAATTCACCCCTCCACTTT	CASSFEGGKNSPLHF
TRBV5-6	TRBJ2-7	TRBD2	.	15	TGTGCCAGCAGCTTGGCCCAGCGGGGGGGCCTCGAGCAGTACTTC	CASSLAQRGGLEQYF
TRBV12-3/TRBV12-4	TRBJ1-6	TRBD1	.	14	TGTGCCAGCAGTACCTCAGGGGGCAAGTCACCCCTCCACTTT	CASSTSGGKSPLHF
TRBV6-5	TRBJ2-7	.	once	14	TGTGCCAGCAGTTACTCGCCCGGATCCTACGAGCAGTACTTC	CASSYSPGSYEQYF
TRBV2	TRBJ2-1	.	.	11	TGTGCCAGCAGTGAAAATGTGGGGCAGTTCTTC	CASSENVGQFF
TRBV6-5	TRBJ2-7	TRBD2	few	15	TGTGCCAGCAGTTTCAATGGCGGGAGGACCTACGAGCAGTACTTC	CASSFNGGRTYEQYF
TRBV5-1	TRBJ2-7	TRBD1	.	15	TGCGCCAGCAGCCCCCCGGGACAGGGGAGATACGAGCAGTACTTC	CASSPPGQGRYEQYF